What follows are 16 T cell receptor beta chains derived from one specimen sequenced in a study of CD8 T cells in Susac syndrome (dated by TCRdb to between 2018 and 2021). The library was built by means of the immunoSEQ multiplex PCR assay. RNA was extracted with the RNeasy kit and roughly 0.5 to 1 ug was reverse transcribed using random hexamers. The public reads were run again by TCRdb, first through fastp at Q25 and then through MiXCR, and only productive beta chains were kept. CDR3 protein duplicates are merged, each entry listing the most common genes and DNA. Across this sample there are about 250,000 distinct CDR3 sequences, with just over 90% seen only once. The top ten constitute 0.065% to 0.075% of the sample. The sequencing input was CD4+ T cells from PBMCs. The receptors come from a human donor with multiple sclerosis.

The table lists this clonotype with a few counts. The gene calls are TRBV29-1 and TRBJ2-7; a weak D match, TRBD1 (6 bases). V lost 7 bases to trimming and J lost 1 base, with 14 bases between them. Germline assignment: CDR1 SQVTM and CDR2 ANQGSEA. The length of the CDR3 is 13 residues. In DNA, the CDR3 is TGCAGCGCTGAGAAGACAGGATCCTACGAGCAGTACTTC. It yields the protein CSAEKTGSYEQYF.

The count of this clonotype is one. This chain connects TRBV6-6 to TRBJ1-1; 7 positions agree with TRBD1. The ends lost 2 bases at V and 4 bases at J; junction bases unmatched: 7. There are 15 residues in the CDR3. Germline V gene lookup returns CDR1 MNHNY and CDR2 SVGAGI (reference sequence). Written as DNA, the CDR3 is TGTGCCAGCAGTTACCCGGGACAGTCGGGCACTGAAGCTTTCTTT. Translated, it gives CASSYPGQSGTEAFF.

The chain uses TRBV30 and TRBJ2-4; tentatively, D is TRBD1 (6 bases). The germline CDR1 and CDR2 sequences are GTSNPN and SVGIG (reference sequence). The CDR3 contains 13 residues. Trimming pared 3 bases from V and 5 bases from J, leaving 11 bases between. CDR3 bases: TGTGCCTGGAGCAGCGCAGGGGAAAACATTCAGTACTTC. Protein product: CAWSSAGENIQYF.

This chain uses TRBV14 with TRBJ2-1, with TRBD2 matching 7 bases. CDR3 length equals 19 residues. Losses at the gene ends were 3 bases for V and 0 bases for J; bases not matched to a gene: 14. CDR1 and CDR2 (germline): SGHDN, FVKESK. As DNA, the CDR3 is TGTGCCAGCAGCCACTCGACTGGCGGGAGCCCTCCCTCCTACAATGAGCAGTTCTTC. Amino acids: CASSHSTGGSPPSYNEQFF. Full variable domain (rest looked up from reference TRBV14 and TRBJ2-1): EAGVTQFPSHSVIEKGQTVTLRCDPISGHDNLYWYRRVMGKEIKFLLHFVKESKQDESGMPNNRFLAERTGGTYSTLKVQPAELEDSGVYFCASSHSTGGSPPSYNEQFFGPGTRLTVL.

The gene calls are TRBV5-4 and TRBJ2-7; maybe TRBD1 (6 bases). The CDR3 length is 13 residues. V gave up 4 bases and J gave up 2 bases, with 10 bases separating them. Germline assignment: CDR1 SGHNT and CDR2 YYREEE (reference sequence). CDR3 sequence: CASSNRVTYEQYF. CDR3 in DNA: TGTGCCAGCAGCAACAGGGTTACCTACGAGCAGTACTTC. Combining the CDR3 with reference TRBV5-4 and TRBJ2-7 gives the whole variable domain ETGVTQSPTHLIKTRGQQVTLRCSSQSGHNTVSWYQQALGQGPQFIFQYYREEENGRGNFPPRFSGLQFPNYSSELNVNALELDDSALYLCASSNRVTYEQYFGPGTRLTVT.

The J gene is TRBJ1-2, the V gene TRBV25-1; a possible D gene is TRBD1 (5 bases). The CDR3 runs 14 residues. With 3 bases removed from V and 6 bases from J, the gap between germline ends came to 14 bases. Germline values: CDR1 MGHDK, CDR2 SYGVNS. The CDR3 DNA reads as TGTGCCAGCAGTGAGGACATCAGGGTTGATGGCTACACCTTC. Translating gives CASSEDIRVDGYTF.

The rearrangement links TRBV4-2 to TRBJ2-5, with TRBD2 matching over 12 bases. V shed 2 bases and J 2 bases; nucleotides not matched to a gene: 6. The CDR3 length is 17 residues. Germline assignment: CDR1 LGHNA and CDR2 YNFKEQ. DNA of the CDR3: TGTGCCAGCAGCCAAAGGGGGACTAGCGGGTATCAAGAGACCCAGTACTTC. It yields the protein CASSQRGTSGYQETQYF.

J is TRBJ1-3 and V is TRBV3-1, with 7 positions matching TRBD1. There are 17 residues in the CDR3. Germline V gives CDR1 LGHDT, CDR2 YNNKEL (reference sequence). The V and J ends lost 4 bases and 0 bases, in that order; junction bases with no gene match: 9. The CDR3 loop is CASSPAAGGISGNTIYF. The CDR3 DNA sequence: TGTGCCAGCAGCCCGGCAGCAGGGGGAATCTCTGGAAACACCATATATTTT. The whole variable domain, filled in from reference TRBV3-1 and TRBJ1-3, reads DTAVSQTPKYLVTQMGNDKSIKCEQNLGHDTMYWYKQDSKKFLKIMFSYNNKELIINETVPNRFSPKSPDKAHLNLHINSLELGDSAVYFCASSPAAGGISGNTIYFGEGSWLTVV.

V usage is TRBV4-1 and J usage is TRBJ2-4, with 7 bases lining up with TRBD2. This CDR3 is 16 amino acids long. J was trimmed by 6 bases and V by 0 bases; bases with no gene match: 8. The germline V gene has CDR1 MGHRA and CDR2 YSYEKL. In nucleotides, the CDR3 is TGCGCCAGCAGCCAAGAGAGCCATAAGCGGGGAAACATTCAGTACTTC. Translating gives CASSQESHKRGNIQYF.

This clonotype turned up a few times. J is TRBJ2-4 and V is TRBV12-3 or TRBV12-4; a possible D gene is TRBD2 (6 bases). CDR3 length equals 15 residues. V was shortened by 6 bases and J by 1 base, with 13 bases between the two germline ends. Here the CDR3 reads CASSPSRGAKNIQYF. DNA for the CDR3: TGTGCCAGCAGCCCGAGTCGGGGGGCCAAAAACATTCAGTACTTC.

The V call is TRBV6-5, the J call TRBJ1-1, with 9 bases matching TRBD1. This CDR3 is 14 amino acids long. After removal of 5 bases from V and 5 bases from J, the junction contained 6 bases not matched to a gene. CDR1 is MNHEY, CDR2 SVGAGI, per germline. The CDR3 DNA follows: TGTGCCAGCAGTCCGTGGGACAGGGCGACTGAAGCTTTCTTT. Residues: CASSPWDRATEAFF.

This clonotype was seen a handful of times. The chain is built from TRBV7-8 and TRBJ1-4, with 7 bases lining up with TRBD1. The CDR3 sequence is 13 residues long. Trimming removed 5 bases from V and 7 bases from J; junction bases left unmatched: 4. CDR1 and CDR2 from the germline V gene are SGHVS and FQNEAQ. CDR3 coding DNA: TGTGCCAGCAGCGCTAGGACAGGTGAAAAACTGTTTTTT. This encodes CASSARTGEKLFF.

This clonotype was seen more than once but under ten times. The J gene is TRBJ1-2, the V gene TRBV20-1; D perhaps matches TRBD1 (6 bases). Germline CDR1 and CDR2: DFQATT and SNEGSKA (reference sequence). The CDR3 has 13 residues. V lost 0 bases, J lost 5 bases, and 10 bases lay in between. CDR3 coding DNA: TGCAGTGCTAGAGATCGGGGGCTATATGGCTACACCTTC. Its protein is CSARDRGLYGYTF.

This chain connects TRBV29-1 to TRBJ1-1; D is ambiguous. The CDR3 consists of 12 residues. Trimming removed 8 bases from V and 6 bases from J, with 16 bases in between. CDR1 is SQVTM, CDR2 ANQGSEA, per germline. CDR3 residues: CSSNSGSAEAFF. The CDR3 region has the DNA TGCAGCTCCAACTCAGGCTCTGCTGAAGCTTTCTTT.

The J gene is TRBJ2-1, the V gene TRBV7-2; D perhaps matches TRBD1 (5 bases). In germline, CDR1 is SGHTA, CDR2 FQGNSA. Deletions cut 5 bases from V and 10 bases from J, with 15 bases between. This CDR3 has 13 residues. Here the CDR3 DNA reads TGTGCCAGCAGCCAAATAGGGGTGAGCGAGCAGTTCTTC. Translated, it gives CASSQIGVSEQFF.

V usage is TRBV3-1 and J usage is TRBJ2-7; D is tentatively TRBD1 or TRBD2 (5 bases each). The germline V gene encodes CDR1 LGHDT and CDR2 YNNKEL (reference sequence). V was trimmed by 3 bases and J by 2 bases, leaving 14 bases between them. The CDR3 length is 15 residues. The CDR3 coding sequence is TGTGCCAGCAGCCAGGGGACCCACCAAACCTACGAGCAGTACTTC. Amino acid sequence: CASSQGTHQTYEQYF.